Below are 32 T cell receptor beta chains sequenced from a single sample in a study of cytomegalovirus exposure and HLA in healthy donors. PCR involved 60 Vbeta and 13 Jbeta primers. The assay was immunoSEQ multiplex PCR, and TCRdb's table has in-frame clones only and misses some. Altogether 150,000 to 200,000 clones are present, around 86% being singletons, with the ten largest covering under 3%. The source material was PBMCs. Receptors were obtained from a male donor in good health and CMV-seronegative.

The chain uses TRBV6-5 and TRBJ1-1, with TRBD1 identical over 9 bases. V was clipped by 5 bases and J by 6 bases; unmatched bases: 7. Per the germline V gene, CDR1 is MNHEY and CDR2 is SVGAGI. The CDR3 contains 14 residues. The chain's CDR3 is CASSLRDRVSEAFF. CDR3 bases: TGTGCCAGCAGTCTCCGGGACAGGGTGTCTGAAGCTTTCTTT.

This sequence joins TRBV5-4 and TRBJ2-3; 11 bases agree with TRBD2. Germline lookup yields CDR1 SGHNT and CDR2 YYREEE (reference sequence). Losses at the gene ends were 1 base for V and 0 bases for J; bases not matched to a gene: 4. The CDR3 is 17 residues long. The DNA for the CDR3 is TGTGCCAGCAGCTTGCCTAGCGGGGGGACCAGCACAGATACGCAGTATTTT. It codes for CASSLPSGGTSTDTQYF.

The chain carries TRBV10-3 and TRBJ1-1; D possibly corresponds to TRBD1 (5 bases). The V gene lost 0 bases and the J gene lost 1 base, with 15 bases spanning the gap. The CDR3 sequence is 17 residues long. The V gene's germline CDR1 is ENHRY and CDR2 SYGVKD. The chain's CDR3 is CAISESGWGVTNTEAFF. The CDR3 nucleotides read TGTGCCATCAGTGAGTCGGGTTGGGGGGTAACGAACACTGAAGCTTTCTTT.

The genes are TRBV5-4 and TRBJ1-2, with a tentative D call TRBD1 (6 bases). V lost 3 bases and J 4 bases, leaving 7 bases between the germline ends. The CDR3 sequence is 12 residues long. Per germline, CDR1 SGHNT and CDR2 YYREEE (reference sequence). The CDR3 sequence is CASSSQGYGYTF. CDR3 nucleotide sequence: TGTGCCAGCAGCTCACAGGGCTATGGCTACACCTTC.

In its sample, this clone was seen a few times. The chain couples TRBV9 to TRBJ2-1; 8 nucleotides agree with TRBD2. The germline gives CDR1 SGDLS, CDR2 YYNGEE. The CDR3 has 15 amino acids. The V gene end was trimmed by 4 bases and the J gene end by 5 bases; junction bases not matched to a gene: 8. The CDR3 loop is CASSPGGGTHNEQFF. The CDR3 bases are TGTGCCAGCAGCCCGGGCGGGGGGACCCACAATGAGCAGTTCTTC.

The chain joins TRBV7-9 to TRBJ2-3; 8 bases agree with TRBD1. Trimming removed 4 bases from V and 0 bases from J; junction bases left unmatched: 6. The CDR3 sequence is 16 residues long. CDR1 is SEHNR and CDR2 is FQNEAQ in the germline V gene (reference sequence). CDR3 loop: CASSSPGGASTDTQYF. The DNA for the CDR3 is TGTGCCAGCAGCTCCCCAGGGGGCGCAAGCACAGATACGCAGTATTTT. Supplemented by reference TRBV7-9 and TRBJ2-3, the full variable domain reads DTGVSQNPRHKITKRGQNVTFRCDPISEHNRLYWYRQTLGQGPEFLTYFQNEAQLEKSRLLSDRFSAERPKGSFSTLEIQRTEQGDSAMYLCASSSPGGASTDTQYFGPGTRLTVL.

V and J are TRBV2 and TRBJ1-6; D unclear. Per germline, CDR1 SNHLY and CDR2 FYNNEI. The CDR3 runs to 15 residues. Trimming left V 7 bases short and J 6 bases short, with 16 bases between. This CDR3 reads CASNPTSPTNSPLHF. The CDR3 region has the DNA TGTGCCAGCAATCCCACTAGTCCCACTAATTCACCCCTCCACTTT.

The CDR3: CASSPSLRSGNTIYF. The CDR3 DNA reads TGTGCCAGCAGCCCGAGTCTTCGCTCTGGAAACACCATATATTTT. The rearrangement uses TRBV7-9 and TRBJ1-3, with no clear D. This CDR3 has 15 residues. Trimming stripped 5 bases from V and 0 bases from J, with 11 bases between. Germline CDR1 reads SEHNR; CDR2 reads FQNEAQ (reference sequence).

CDR3 amino acids: CASSGTDSYYGYTF. For the CDR3, the DNA is TGTGCCAGCAGCGGGACAGATTCCTACTATGGCTACACCTTC. The rearrangement uses TRBV7-2 and TRBJ1-2; 7 bases are shared with TRBD1. Looked up from germline, CDR1 is SGHTA and CDR2 is FQGNSA. The CDR3 loop spans 14 amino acids. Germline trimming cut 5 bases from V and 3 bases from J; bases unmatched to any gene: 6.

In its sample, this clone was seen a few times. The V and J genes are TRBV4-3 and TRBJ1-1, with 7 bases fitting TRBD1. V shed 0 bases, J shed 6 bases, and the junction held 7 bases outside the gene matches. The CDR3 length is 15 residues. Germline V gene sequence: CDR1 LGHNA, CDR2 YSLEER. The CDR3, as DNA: TGCGCCAGCAGCCAAGAAAACAGGGGTTGGGCTGAAGCTTTCTTT. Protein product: CASSQENRGWAEAFF.

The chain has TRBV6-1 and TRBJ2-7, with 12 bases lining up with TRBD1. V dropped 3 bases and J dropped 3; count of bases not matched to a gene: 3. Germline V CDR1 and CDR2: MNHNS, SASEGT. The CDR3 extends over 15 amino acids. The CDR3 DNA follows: TGTGCCAGCAGTGAGGGGACAGGGGGCTTCTACGAGCAGTACTTC. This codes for CASSEGTGGFYEQYF.

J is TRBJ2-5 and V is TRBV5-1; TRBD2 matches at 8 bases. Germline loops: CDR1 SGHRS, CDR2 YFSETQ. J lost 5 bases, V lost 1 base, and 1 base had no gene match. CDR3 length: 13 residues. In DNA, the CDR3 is TGCGCCAGCAGCTTGAGACTAGCGGAGACCCAGTACTTC. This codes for CASSLRLAETQYF.

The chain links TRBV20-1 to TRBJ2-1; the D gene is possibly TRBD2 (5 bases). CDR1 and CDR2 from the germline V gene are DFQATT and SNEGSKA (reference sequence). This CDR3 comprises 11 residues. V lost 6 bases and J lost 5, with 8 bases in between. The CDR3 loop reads CSALGDNEQFF. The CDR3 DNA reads TGCAGTGCCCTCGGGGACAATGAGCAGTTCTTC.

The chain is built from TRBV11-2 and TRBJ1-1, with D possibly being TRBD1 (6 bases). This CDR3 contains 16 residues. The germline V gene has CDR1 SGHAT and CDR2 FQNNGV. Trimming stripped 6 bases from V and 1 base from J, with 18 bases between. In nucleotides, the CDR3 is TGTGCCAGCAGTCCCACGGGGGGCTTCCGGAACACTGAAGCTTTCTTT. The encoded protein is CASSPTGGFRNTEAFF. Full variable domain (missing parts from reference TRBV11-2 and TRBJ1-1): EAGVAQSPRYKIIEKRQSVAFWCNPISGHATLYWYQQILGQGPKLLIQFQNNGVVDDSQLPKDRFSAERLKGVDSTLKIQPAKLEDSAVYLCASSPTGGFRNTEAFFGQGTRLTVV.

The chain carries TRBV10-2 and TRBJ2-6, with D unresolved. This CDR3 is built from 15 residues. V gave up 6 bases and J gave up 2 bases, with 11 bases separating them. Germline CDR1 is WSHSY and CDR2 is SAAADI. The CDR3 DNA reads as TGCGCCAGCAGGGGCGCCGTCACTGGGGCCAACGTCCTGACTTTC. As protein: CASRGAVTGANVLTF.

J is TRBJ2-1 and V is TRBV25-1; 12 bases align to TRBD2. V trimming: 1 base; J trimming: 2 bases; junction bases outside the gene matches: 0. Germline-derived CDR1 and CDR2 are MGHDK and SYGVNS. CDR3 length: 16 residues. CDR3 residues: CASSESSGGAYNEQFF. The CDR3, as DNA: TGTGCCAGCAGTGAATCTAGCGGGGGGGCCTACAATGAGCAGTTCTTC.

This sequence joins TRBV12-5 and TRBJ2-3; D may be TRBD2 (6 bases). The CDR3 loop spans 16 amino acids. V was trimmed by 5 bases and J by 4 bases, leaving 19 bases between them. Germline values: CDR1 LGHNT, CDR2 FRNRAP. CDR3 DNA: TGTGCTAGTGGTCCCGCCCTCGGGGGAAGGGCAGATACGCAGTATTTT. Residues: CASGPALGGRADTQYF.

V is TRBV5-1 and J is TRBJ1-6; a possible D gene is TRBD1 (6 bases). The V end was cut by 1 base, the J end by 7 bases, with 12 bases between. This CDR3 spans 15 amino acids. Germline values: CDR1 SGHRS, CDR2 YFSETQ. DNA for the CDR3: TGCGCCAGCAGCTTGTCCCATCAGGGGAATTCACCCCTCCACTTT. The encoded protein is CASSLSHQGNSPLHF.

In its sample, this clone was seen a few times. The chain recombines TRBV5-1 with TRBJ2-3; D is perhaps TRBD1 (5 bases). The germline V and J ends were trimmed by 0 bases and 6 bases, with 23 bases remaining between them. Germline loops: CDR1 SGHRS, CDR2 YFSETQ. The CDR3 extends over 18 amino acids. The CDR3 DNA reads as TGCGCCAGCAGCTTGGTAGGGGCAGGACCTTGGCGGTCGGATACGCAGTATTTT. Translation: CASSLVGAGPWRSDTQYF.

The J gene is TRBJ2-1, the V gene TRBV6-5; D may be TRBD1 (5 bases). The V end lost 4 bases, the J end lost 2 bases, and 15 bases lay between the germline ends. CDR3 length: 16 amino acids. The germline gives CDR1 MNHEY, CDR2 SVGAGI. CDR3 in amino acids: CASSSLRGSAYNEQFF. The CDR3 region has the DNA TGTGCCAGCAGTTCCCTTAGGGGTTCGGCCTACAATGAGCAGTTCTTC.

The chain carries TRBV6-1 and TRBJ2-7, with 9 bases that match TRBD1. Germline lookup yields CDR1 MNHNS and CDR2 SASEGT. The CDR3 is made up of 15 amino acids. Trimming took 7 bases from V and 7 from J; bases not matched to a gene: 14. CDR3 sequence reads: CASNLQGTGLGEQYF. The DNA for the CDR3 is TGTGCCAGCAACCTTCAAGGGACAGGGTTGGGTGAGCAGTACTTC.

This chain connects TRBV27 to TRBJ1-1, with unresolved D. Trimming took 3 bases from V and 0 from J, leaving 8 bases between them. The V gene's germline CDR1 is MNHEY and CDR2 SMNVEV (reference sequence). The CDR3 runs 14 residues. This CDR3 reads CASSLVYMNTEAFF. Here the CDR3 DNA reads TGTGCCAGCAGTTTGGTGTACATGAACACTGAAGCTTTCTTT.

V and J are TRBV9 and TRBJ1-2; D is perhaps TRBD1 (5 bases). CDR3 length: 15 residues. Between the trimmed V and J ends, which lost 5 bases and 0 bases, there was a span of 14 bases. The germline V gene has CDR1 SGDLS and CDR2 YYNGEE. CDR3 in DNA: TGTGCCAGCAGTCCCTGGCGGGGACCTAACTATGGCTACACCTTC. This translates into CASSPWRGPNYGYTF.

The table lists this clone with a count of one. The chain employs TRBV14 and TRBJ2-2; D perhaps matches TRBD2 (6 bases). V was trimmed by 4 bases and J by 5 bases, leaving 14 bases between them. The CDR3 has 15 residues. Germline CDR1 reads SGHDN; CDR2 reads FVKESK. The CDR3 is CASSPILAGTGELFF. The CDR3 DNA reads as TGTGCCAGCAGCCCAATTTTGGCGGGGACCGGGGAGCTGTTTTTT. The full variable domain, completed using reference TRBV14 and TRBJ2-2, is EAGVTQFPSHSVIEKGQTVTLRCDPISGHDNLYWYRRVMGKEIKFLLHFVKESKQDESGMPNNRFLAERTGGTYSTLKVQPAELEDSGVYFCASSPILAGTGELFFGEGSRLTVL.

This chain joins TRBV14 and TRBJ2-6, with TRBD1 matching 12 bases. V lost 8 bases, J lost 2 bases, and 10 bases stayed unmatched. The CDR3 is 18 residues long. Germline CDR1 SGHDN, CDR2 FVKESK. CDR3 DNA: TGTGCCAGCCGACCTGGGACAGGGGGCTTAACTGGGGCCAACGTCCTGACTTTC. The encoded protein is CASRPGTGGLTGANVLTF.

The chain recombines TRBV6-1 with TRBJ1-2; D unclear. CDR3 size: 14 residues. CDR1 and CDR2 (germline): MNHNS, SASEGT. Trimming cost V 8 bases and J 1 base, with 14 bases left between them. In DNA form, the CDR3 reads TGTGCCAGCGGGCCTGGCAGCTATAACTATGGCTACACCTTC. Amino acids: CASGPGSYNYGYTF.

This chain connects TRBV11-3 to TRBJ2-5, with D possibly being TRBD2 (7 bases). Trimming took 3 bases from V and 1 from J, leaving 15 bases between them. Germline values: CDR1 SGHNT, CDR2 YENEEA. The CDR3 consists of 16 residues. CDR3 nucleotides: TGTGCCAGCAGCTTGGGTAGGGCGGGGGCCCAAGAGACCCAGTACTTC. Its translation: CASSLGRAGAQETQYF.

The CDR3 DNA reads as TGTGCCAGCAGTCGTAGACCGCGGGACACTGAAGCTTTCTTT. Its protein is CASSRRPRDTEAFF. The V gene is TRBV27, the J gene TRBJ1-1, with D unresolved. Trimming stripped 5 bases from V and 3 bases from J, with 13 bases between. CDR1 is MNHEY, CDR2 SMNVEV, per germline (reference sequence). The length of the CDR3 is 14 residues.

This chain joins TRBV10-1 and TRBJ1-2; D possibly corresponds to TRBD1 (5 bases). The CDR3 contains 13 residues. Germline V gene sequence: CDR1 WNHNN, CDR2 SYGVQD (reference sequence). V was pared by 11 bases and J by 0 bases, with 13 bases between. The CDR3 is CAVRAKTNYGYTF. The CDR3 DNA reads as TGCGCCGTCAGGGCCAAAACTAACTATGGCTACACCTTC.

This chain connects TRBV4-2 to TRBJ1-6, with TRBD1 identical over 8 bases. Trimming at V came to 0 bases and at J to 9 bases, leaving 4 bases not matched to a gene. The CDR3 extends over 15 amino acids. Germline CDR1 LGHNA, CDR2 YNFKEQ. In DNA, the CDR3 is TGTGCCAGCAGCCAAGATCGGACAGGGCGTTCACCCCTCCACTTT. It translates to CASSQDRTGRSPLHF.

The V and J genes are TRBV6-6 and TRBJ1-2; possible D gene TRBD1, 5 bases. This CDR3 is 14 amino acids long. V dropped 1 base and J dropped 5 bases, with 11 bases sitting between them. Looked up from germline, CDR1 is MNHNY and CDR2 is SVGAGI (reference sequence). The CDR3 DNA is TGTGCCAGCAGTTACTTGCAGGGTAATTATGGCTACACCTTC. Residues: CASSYLQGNYGYTF.

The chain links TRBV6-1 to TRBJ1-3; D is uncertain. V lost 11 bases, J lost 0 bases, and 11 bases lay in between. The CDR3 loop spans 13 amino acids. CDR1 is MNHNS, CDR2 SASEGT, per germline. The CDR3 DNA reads TGTGCCGTGCGACTGGCCTCTGGAAACACCATATATTTT. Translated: CAVRLASGNTIYF.